This note documents a single T cell receptor (beta chain) sequence. As processed by the authors: By means of reference gene primer amplification, nucleated cell counts were estimated. TCRdb keeps only in-frame clones here, not all; method: immunoSEQ multiplex PCR. V and J calls and clone size come straight from that table; D and trimming were deduced from the DNA. The sample yields 290,000 or so clones, roughly 80% seen once. This record belongs to a study of blood T cell repertoires in COVID-19. For the study at large: There were acute and convalescent COVID-19 samples, and they came from the United States, Italy and Spain. In each case, the material was cDNA or gDNA derived from T cells, B-cell-depleted T cells, or PBMCs.

The V and J ends lost 0 bases and 4 bases respectively, with 14 bases between them. The germline CDR1 and CDR2 sequences are SGDLS and YYNGEE. The CDR3 has 16 residues. This chain joins TRBV9 and TRBJ2-1; no definite D call. The sample comprised PBMCs or T cells enriched from blood (not recorded which). The receptor was isolated from a man aged 40-50 years who had been exposed to COVID-19. The DNA for the CDR3 is TGTGCCAGCAGCGTAGGTAACGAGCGAGCTTACAATGAGCAGTTCTTC. It translates to CASSVGNERAYNEQFF. The complete variable domain, with remaining parts taken from reference TRBV9 and TRBJ2-1, reads DSGVTQTPKHLITATGQRVTLRCSPRSGDLSVYWYQQSLDQGLQFLIQYYNGEERAKGNILERFSAQQFPDLHSELNLSSLELGDSALYFCASSVGNERAYNEQFFGPGTRLTVL.